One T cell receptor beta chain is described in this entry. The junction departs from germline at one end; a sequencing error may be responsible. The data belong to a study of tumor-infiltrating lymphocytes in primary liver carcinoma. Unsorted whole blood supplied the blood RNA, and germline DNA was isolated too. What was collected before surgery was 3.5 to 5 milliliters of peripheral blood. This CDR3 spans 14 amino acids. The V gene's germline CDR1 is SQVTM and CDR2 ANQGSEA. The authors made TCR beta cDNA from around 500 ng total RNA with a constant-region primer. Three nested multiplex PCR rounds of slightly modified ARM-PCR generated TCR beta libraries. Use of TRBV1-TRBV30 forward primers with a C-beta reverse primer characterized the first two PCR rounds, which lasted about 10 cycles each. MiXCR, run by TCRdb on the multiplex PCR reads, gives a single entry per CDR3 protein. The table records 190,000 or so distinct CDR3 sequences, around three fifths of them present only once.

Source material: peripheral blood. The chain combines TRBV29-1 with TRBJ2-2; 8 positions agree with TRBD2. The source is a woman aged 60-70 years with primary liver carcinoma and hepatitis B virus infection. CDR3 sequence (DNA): TGCAGCGTTCAAACCGGGAGGGGAACCGGGAAGCTGCTTTTT. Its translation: CSVQTGRGTGKLLF.